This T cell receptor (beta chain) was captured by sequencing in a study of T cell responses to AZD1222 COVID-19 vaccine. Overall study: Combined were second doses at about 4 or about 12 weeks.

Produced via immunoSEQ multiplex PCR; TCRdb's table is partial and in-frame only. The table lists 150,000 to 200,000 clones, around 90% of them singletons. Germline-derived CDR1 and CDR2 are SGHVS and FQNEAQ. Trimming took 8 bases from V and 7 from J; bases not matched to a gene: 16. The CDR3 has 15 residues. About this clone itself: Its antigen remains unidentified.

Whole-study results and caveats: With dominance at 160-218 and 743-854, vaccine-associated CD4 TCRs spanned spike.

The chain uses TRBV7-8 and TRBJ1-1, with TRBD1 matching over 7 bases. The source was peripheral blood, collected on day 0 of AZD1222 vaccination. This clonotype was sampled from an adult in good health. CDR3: CASGPRDSGIREAFF. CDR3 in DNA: TGTGCCAGCGGACCCAGGGACAGCGGGATTCGTGAAGCTTTCTTT.